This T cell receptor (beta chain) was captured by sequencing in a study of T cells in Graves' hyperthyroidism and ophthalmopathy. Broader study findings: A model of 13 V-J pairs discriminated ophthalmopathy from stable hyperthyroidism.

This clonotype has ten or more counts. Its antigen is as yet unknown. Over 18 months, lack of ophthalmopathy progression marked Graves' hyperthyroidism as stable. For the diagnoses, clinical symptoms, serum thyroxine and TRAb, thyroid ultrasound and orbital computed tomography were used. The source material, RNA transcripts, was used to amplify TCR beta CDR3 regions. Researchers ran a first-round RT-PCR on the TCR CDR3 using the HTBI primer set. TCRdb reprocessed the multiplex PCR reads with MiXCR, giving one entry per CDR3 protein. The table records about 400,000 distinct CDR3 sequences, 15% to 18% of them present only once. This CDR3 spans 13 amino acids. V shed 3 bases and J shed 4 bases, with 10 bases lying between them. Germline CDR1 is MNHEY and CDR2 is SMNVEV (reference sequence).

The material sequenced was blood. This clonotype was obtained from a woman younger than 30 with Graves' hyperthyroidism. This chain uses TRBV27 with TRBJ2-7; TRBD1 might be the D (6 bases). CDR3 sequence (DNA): TGTGCCAGCAGTTTTTCAACAGGGTACGAGCAGTACTTC. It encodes CASSFSTGYEQYF.